Sequencing of this T cell receptor beta chain was carried out in a study of human T cells and chemical hapten exposure. Study-level background: Scalp application of diphenylcyclopropenone was performed weekly in patients across the entire approximately 23-week study.

The time point denotes: patch test 2, 6 weeks after DPC sensitization. Treatment meaning: therapeutic diphenylcyclopropenone sensitization with weekly scalp DPC. Deletions cut 5 bases from V and 3 bases from J, with 12 bases between. This CDR3 is built from 14 residues. The germline V gene has CDR1 SGHNT and CDR2 YENEEA. This clonotype was detected a few times. TCRdb processed the RACE reads anew with MiXCR; each CDR3 protein has one entry. In the table there are 35,000 to 45,000 distinct CDR3 sequences, more than 8.5% of which are singletons. The rearrangement joins TRBV11-3 to TRBJ2-3; D is ambiguous. The TCR originated in a woman aged 35 to 49 with alopecia areata. Some clones in this sample may be carry-over from other donors' samples. Sequenced here: whole blood, sampled in connection with sensitization to the hapten diphenylcyclopropenone (DPC). The CDR3 region has the DNA TGTGCCAGCAGCCCAGGTCCCTTTACAGATACGCAGTATTTT. It specifies CASSPGPFTDTQYF. Based on the CDR3 plus reference TRBV11-3 and TRBJ2-3, the full variable domain is EAGVVQSPRYKIIEKKQPVAFWCNPISGHNTLYWYLQNLGQGPELLIRYENEEAVDDSQLPKDRFSAERLKGVDSTLKIQPAELGDSAVYLCASSPGPFTDTQYFGPGTRLTVL.